This T cell receptor beta chain was obtained from a study of breast tumors, draining lymph nodes, adjacent tissues. Using its own MiXCR run on the multiplex PCR reads, TCRdb lists one record per CDR3 protein. The sample lists fewer than 200,000 distinct CDR3 sequences, 30% to 35% occurring once. This clonotype has ten or more counts. Its cognate antigen is unknown. The lymph nodes were axillary draining lymph nodes from breast cancer patients. V lost 5 bases, J lost 11 bases, and 16 bases lay in between. Germline V CDR1 and CDR2: LNHDA, SQIVND (reference sequence). The CDR3 is 14 residues long. Study results and limitations: Findings are consistent with lymph node origin and intratumoral expansion of most tumor T cells. Tumor repertoires ranked between lymph nodes and nontumor tissue in diversity, with V and J gene preferences.

The source material was axillary lymph node tissue. The source of this sequence is a female donor with breast cancer. Some clones in this sample may be carry-over from other donors' samples. The chain links TRBV19 to TRBJ1-6, with a possible D match to TRBD1 (5 bases). CDR3 nucleotide sequence: TGTGCCAGTAGTTTCCTCAGGGAATATGCACCCCTCCACTTT. Encoded protein: CASSFLREYAPLHF.